This passage covers 26 T cell receptor beta chains from one sample sequenced in a study of shared clonotypes between healthy human individuals (dated by TCRdb to the early 2020s). The library was made by the immunoSEQ multiplex PCR assay. TCRdb limited this immuneACCESS table to in-frame rearrangements with V and J called. A share of clones is missing; checked studies link under half to unresolved V genes, and the rest is unexplained. Within this sample are about 1,800,000 clones, with roughly 95% of them counted one time only. The ten top clones hold less than 1.5% of the sample. CD8 naive samples were CD45RO-negative cells positively selected for CCR7, giving a CD45RA+CCR7+ population that excluded TemRA cells. What was sequenced was naive CD8+ T cells sorted from blood. Sample cell subset or site, as interpreted from the label and publication: CD45RA+CCR7+. These receptors came from a young man in good health.

The chain is built from TRBV18 and TRBJ2-7; D is unresolved. V was clipped by 3 bases and J by 2 bases, with 8 bases between them. The CDR3 loop spans 13 amino acids. Germline V gene lookup returns CDR1 KGHSH and CDR2 LQKENI. CDR3 region: CASSPDGTYEQYF. The CDR3 DNA reads TGTGCCAGCTCACCCGACGGTACCTACGAGCAGTACTTC.

The gene calls are TRBV2 and TRBJ1-2, with D unclear. Trimming shortened V by 7 bases and J by 4 bases, and 13 bases separated the two germline ends. The length of the CDR3 is 13 residues. Germline-derived CDR1 and CDR2 are SNHLY and FYNNEI. The CDR3 DNA follows: TGTGCCAGCATAGGCGGATTGATCTATGGCTACACCTTC. It codes for CASIGGLIYGYTF.

The chain recombines TRBV19 with TRBJ1-2, with D possibly TRBD1 on 5 matching bases. The CDR3 spans 14 residues. Germline assignment: CDR1 LNHDA and CDR2 SQIVND (reference sequence). The germline V and J ends were trimmed by 6 bases and 0 bases, with 11 bases remaining between them. The CDR3 DNA reads as TGTGCCAGTAGACCGGGACCGGCTAACTATGGCTACACCTTC. It yields the protein CASRPGPANYGYTF.

V gene TRBV11-2 combines with J gene TRBJ2-7; D remains unclear. V was cut by 5 bases and J by 7 bases, with 12 bases left in between. There are 12 residues in the CDR3. Germline loops: CDR1 SGHAT, CDR2 FQNNGV. CDR3 region: CASSLIDTEQYF. The CDR3, as DNA: TGTGCCAGCAGCCTTATCGACACAGAGCAGTACTTC.

The CDR3 region has the DNA TGTGCCAGCAGCTCGCTCGACGTAGGCACAGATACGCAGTATTTT. Translating it yields CASSSLDVGTDTQYF. The chain links TRBV5-6 to TRBJ2-3; D ambiguous. The CDR3 is 15 residues long. From germline, CDR1 is SGHDT and CDR2 YYEEEE. V dropped 3 bases and J dropped 1 base, with 12 bases sitting between them.

The CDR3 reads CASSYGRGDYEQYF. In DNA form, the CDR3 reads TGTGCCAGCAGCTATGGCAGGGGAGACTACGAGCAGTACTTC. The J gene is TRBJ2-7, the V gene TRBV9; the D gene is possibly TRBD1 (6 bases). V was trimmed by 4 bases and J by 3 bases, leaving 14 bases between them. The CDR3 has 14 amino acids. Per germline, CDR1 SGDLS and CDR2 YYNGEE.

The genes are TRBV5-5 and TRBJ2-7; D is perhaps TRBD2 (6 bases). The CDR3 runs to 17 residues. The V and J ends lost 4 bases and 1 base respectively, with 21 bases between them. CDR1 and CDR2 (germline): SGHKS, YYEKEE (reference sequence). CDR3 in DNA: TGTGCCAGCAGCCTTTACACCCTGAGGCGGGAATCCTACGAGCAGTACTTC. Its translation: CASSLYTLRRESYEQYF.

This clone was detected once. The chain recombines TRBV27 with TRBJ1-4, with 9 bases matching TRBD1. There are 15 residues in the CDR3. CDR1 and CDR2 (germline): MNHEY, SMNVEV (reference sequence). V dropped 6 bases and J dropped 7; count of bases not matched to a gene: 9. The CDR3 sequence: CASSPTGGESEKLFF. The DNA for the CDR3 is TGTGCCAGCAGCCCTACAGGGGGCGAAAGTGAAAAACTGTTTTTT.

A remark on this clone: The sample has other DNA sequences that encode this CDR3 too. The chain joins TRBV13 to TRBJ2-1; D ambiguous. Germline-derived CDR1 and CDR2 are PRHDT and FYEKMQ (reference sequence). The CDR3 is 12 amino acids. V was pared by 0 bases and J by 6 bases, with 3 bases between. The CDR3 coding sequence is TGTGCCAGCAGCTTAGGCGGCAATGAGCAGTTCTTC. This encodes CASSLGGNEQFF.

The rearrangement joins TRBV6-6 to TRBJ1-1; 8 bases agree with TRBD1. The V segment lost 6 bases and the J segment 7 bases; nucleotides outside the gene matches: 4. The germline gives CDR1 MNHNY, CDR2 SVGAGI (reference sequence). This CDR3 is built from 12 residues. Here the CDR3 reads CASSPTGGEAFF. The DNA of the CDR3 is TGTGCCAGCAGCCCCACAGGGGGTGAAGCTTTCTTT.

Regarding this clone: Other DNA sequences in the sample encode the same CDR3. This chain connects TRBV5-6 to TRBJ2-7; TRBD2 matches at 12 bases. The CDR3 has 14 residues. Germline V CDR1 and CDR2: SGHDT, YYEEEE. The J segment lost 5 bases and the V segment lost 0 bases, leaving 0 bases of the junction unmatched. As DNA, the CDR3 is TGTGCCAGCAGCTTGGGACTAGCGGGAGACGAGCAGTACTTC. Residues: CASSLGLAGDEQYF.

For this clone: Other DNA sequences of this sample code for an identical CDR3. The chain's CDR3 is CASSSSGTYEQYF. In nucleotides, the CDR3 is TGCGCCAGCAGCTCGTCGGGTACCTACGAGCAGTACTTC. The chain combines TRBV5-1 with TRBJ2-7, with D uncertain. The CDR3 runs to 13 residues. Germline CDR1 reads SGHRS; CDR2 reads YFSETQ. Between the trimmed V and J ends, which lost 3 bases and 2 bases, there was a span of 9 bases.

This chain links TRBV11-2 with TRBJ2-2; D uncertain. V was clipped by 5 bases and J by 7 bases, with 17 bases between them. Germline V lookup: CDR1 SGHAT, CDR2 FQNNGV. The CDR3 is 15 residues long. The CDR3 region is CASSEDPDGNGELFF. CDR3 coding DNA: TGTGCCAGCAGCGAGGACCCCGACGGAAACGGGGAGCTGTTTTTT. Filled out from reference TRBV11-2 and TRBJ2-2, the complete variable domain reads EAGVAQSPRYKIIEKRQSVAFWCNPISGHATLYWYQQILGQGPKLLIQFQNNGVVDDSQLPKDRFSAERLKGVDSTLKIQPAKLEDSAVYLCASSEDPDGNGELFFGEGSRLTVL.

The chain employs TRBV5-4 and TRBJ1-2, with TRBD1 matching over 8 bases. Per germline, CDR1 SGHNT and CDR2 YYREEE (reference sequence). The CDR3 extends over 17 amino acids. Trimming removed 4 bases from V and 3 bases from J; junction bases left unmatched: 14. The CDR3 is CASSGWTGRYLDYGYTF. In DNA form, the CDR3 reads TGTGCCAGCAGCGGATGGACAGGGCGATATTTGGACTATGGCTACACCTTC.

In the case of this clone: The sample has other DNA sequences that encode this CDR3 too. The rearrangement joins TRBV5-4 to TRBJ2-7; D is undetermined. CDR3 length equals 13 residues. Germline V gene lookup returns CDR1 SGHNT and CDR2 YYREEE (reference sequence). Between the trimmed V and J ends, which lost 2 bases and 2 bases, there was a span of 8 bases. As DNA, the CDR3 is TGTGCCAGCAGCTTCGACTCGACCTACGAGCAGTACTTC. Translating gives CASSFDSTYEQYF.

The chain has TRBV9 and TRBJ1-2; 9 bases fit TRBD1. The CDR3 is 16 amino acids. The germline gives CDR1 SGDLS, CDR2 YYNGEE. Losses at the gene ends were 0 bases for V and 5 bases for J; bases not matched to a gene: 8. The CDR3 coding sequence is TGTGCCAGCAGCGTAGATCAGGACAGGGGCGTATATGGCTACACCTTC. This codes for CASSVDQDRGVYGYTF.

The table lists this clone with a count of one. Other DNA variants within this sample encode the same CDR3. This rearrangement joins TRBV19 to TRBJ2-7, with 7 bases identical to TRBD1. CDR1 and CDR2 (germline): LNHDA, SQIVND (reference sequence). The CDR3 contains 14 residues. Losses at the gene ends were 9 bases for V and 0 bases for J; bases not matched to a gene: 8. CDR3 nucleotides: TGTGCCAGCTCTGGGGCAGGGGGCTCCTACGAGCAGTACTTC. This codes for CASSGAGGSYEQYF.

The genes are TRBV28 and TRBJ1-1, with D maybe TRBD1 (6 bases). CDR3 length: 13 residues. Trimming shortened V by 10 bases and J by 1 base, and 13 bases separated the two germline ends. CDR1 and CDR2 (germline): MDHEN, SYDVKM. The CDR3 nucleotides are TGTGCCACCTTGAGGGGGGGGAACACTGAAGCTTTCTTT. Amino acid sequence: CATLRGGNTEAFF.

This sequence joins TRBV2 and TRBJ2-7, with D uncertain. V was cut by 0 bases and J by 4 bases, with 13 bases left in between. This CDR3 comprises 15 residues. Germline V gene lookup returns CDR1 SNHLY and CDR2 FYNNEI. The CDR3 DNA follows: TGTGCCAGCAGTGAAGCGGGCAGCCACCGTTACGAGCAGTACTTC. This translates into CASSEAGSHRYEQYF.

The genes are TRBV6-5 and TRBJ2-7; 12 bases agree with TRBD2. Trimming at V came to 5 bases and at J to 5 bases, leaving 7 bases not matched to a gene. CDR1 and CDR2 from the germline V gene are MNHEY and SVGAGI. The CDR3 is 15 amino acids. CDR3 sequence (DNA): TGTGCCAGCAGTCTCCTAGCGGGAGGGAGTAACGAGCAGTACTTC. Translation: CASSLLAGGSNEQYF.

This clone has only one observation. The chain employs TRBV4-3 and TRBJ2-2, with TRBD1 matching over 8 bases. Germline V lookup: CDR1 LGHNA, CDR2 YSLEER. CDR3 length: 16 amino acids. V lost 2 bases and J lost 5; bases outside the gene matches: 7. CDR3 sequence: CASSQPDRGLTGELFF. The CDR3 DNA reads TGCGCCAGCAGCCAACCCGACAGGGGACTGACCGGGGAGCTGTTTTTT.

This rearrangement joins TRBV28 to TRBJ2-3; 7 bases match TRBD2. The CDR3 totals 12 residues. CDR1 is MDHEN, CDR2 SYDVKM, per germline. The junction had 6 bases not matched to a gene; V was cut back by 3 bases and J by 12 bases. The CDR3 bases are TGTGCCAGCAGTTTCGGTCTAGCGGATCAGTATTTT. Its protein product is CASSFGLADQYF.

The chain carries TRBV28 and TRBJ2-3; TRBD2 aligns across 11 bases. CDR3 length: 16 amino acids. Germline V lookup: CDR1 MDHEN, CDR2 SYDVKM. After removal of 3 bases from V and 1 base from J, the junction contained 3 bases not matched to a gene. CDR3: CASSLEGLAGTDTQYF. CDR3 nucleotides: TGTGCCAGCAGTTTGGAGGGACTAGCGGGCACAGATACGCAGTATTTT.

V and J are TRBV7-9 and TRBJ2-7, with D perhaps TRBD2 (7 bases). This CDR3 region has 12 residues. Germline-derived CDR1 and CDR2 are SEHNR and FQNEAQ (reference sequence). With 5 bases removed from V and 11 bases from J, the gap between germline ends came to 16 bases. The CDR3 DNA reads as TGTGCCAGCAGCATAGGGGGGGATAGGGAGTACTTC. This codes for CASSIGGDREYF. Full variable domain (outside the CDR3, taken from reference TRBV7-9 and TRBJ2-7): DTGVSQNPRHKITKRGQNVTFRCDPISEHNRLYWYRQTLGQGPEFLTYFQNEAQLEKSRLLSDRFSAERPKGSFSTLEIQRTEQGDSAMYLCASSIGGDREYFGPGTRLTVT.

The rearrangement uses TRBV28 and TRBJ1-1, with TRBD1 matching 8 bases. The CDR3 covers 16 residues. Germline trimming cut 5 bases from V and 1 base from J; bases unmatched to any gene: 9. The germline V gene encodes CDR1 MDHEN and CDR2 SYDVKM. The CDR3 is CASSPWTGLRNTEAFF. The CDR3 nucleotides read TGTGCCAGCAGTCCTTGGACAGGGTTGAGGAACACTGAAGCTTTCTTT.

The chain uses TRBV5-4 and TRBJ1-3, with a tentative D call TRBD1 (5 bases). Germline V gives CDR1 SGHNT, CDR2 YYREEE (reference sequence). Trimming took 2 bases from V and 3 from J, leaving 12 bases between them. There are 15 residues in the CDR3. The CDR3 here is CASSLSPGGGNTIYF. CDR3 DNA sequence: TGTGCCAGCAGCTTATCGCCGGGGGGTGGAAACACCATATATTTT.